The sample holds many counts of the clone carrying this TCR beta chain. Antigen specificity is unknown. The data were taken from a study of CD8+CD57+ T cells in acquired aplastic anemia. Findings and caveats of the study: CD8+ Simpson's diversity did not differ significantly between patients and controls.

Patients included in sequencing had previously demonstrated CD8+CD57+ cell expansion by flow cytometry. Each patient had severe acquired aplastic anemia. Investigators profiled TCR beta VDJ and CDR3 from genomic DNA template. TCRdb re-called the reads with MiXCR, one entry per CDR3 protein. The repertoire holds 150,000 or so distinct CDR3 sequences, 45% to 55% seen once, with roughly 1.2% in the top ten. J gave up 1 base and V 5 bases, and 4 bases lay outside the gene matches. This CDR3 is 15 amino acids long. Germline V gene sequence: CDR1 SGHTA, CDR2 FQGTGA. The source of this sequence is a human donor with aplastic anemia. The chain employs TRBV7-3 and TRBJ2-3, with 9 bases lining up with TRBD1. What was sequenced was sorted CD4+, CD8+, or CD8+CD57+ T cells (not recorded which) from PBMCs. The CDR3 DNA reads as TGTGCCAGCAGCCCGGGACAGGGAGGCACAGATACGCAGTATTTT. It specifies CASSPGQGGTDTQYF.